This is a list of T cell receptor beta chains from one sample in a study of T-cell memory formation after mild COVID-19. TCRdb re-called the 5' RACE reads with MiXCR, one entry per CDR3 protein. The table lists 30,000 to 50,000 distinct CDR3 sequences, roughly 6.1% of them singletons. The sample was PBMCs or a T cell subset sorted from them (not recorded which). These receptors all stem from an adult who had mild COVID-19 (a few samples of this study predate the infection). Cell type and time point are not known. CDR3s include the opening cysteine and the closing phenylalanine or tryptophan. D genes are given only for firm matches. Clone size is not always given. Where it is, it says once, few, many or a class for expanded clones.

D gene	V gene	J gene	clone size	CDR3 protein	CDR3 DNA
.	TRBV16	TRBJ1-5	few	CASSQFRPAGQPQHF	TGTGCCAGCAGCCAATTCAGGCCAGCCGGGCAGCCCCAGCATTTT
.	TRBV7-2	TRBJ2-5	many	CASSLASPGETQYF	TGTGCCAGCAGCTTAGCAAGTCCAGGGGAGACCCAGTACTTC
.	TRBV11-2	TRBJ2-3	.	CASSLVGGGRTDTQYF	TGTGCCAGCAGCTTAGTGGGGGGGGGCCGCACAGATACGCAGTATTTT
.	TRBV29-1	TRBJ1-1	.	CKGRTEAFF	TGCAAAGGGCGGACTGAAGCTTTCTTT
.	TRBV7-9	TRBJ1-2	many	CASSLDVGGYGYTF	TGTGCCAGCAGCTTAGACGTGGGAGGCTATGGCTACACCTTC
.	TRBV2	TRBJ2-3	few	CASSEGRFTDTQYF	TGTGCCAGCAGTGAGGGGCGGTTCACAGATACGCAGTATTTT
.	TRBV5-1	TRBJ2-1	many	CASSPSGEGQFF	TGCGCCAGCAGCCCAAGTGGAGAGGGGCAGTTCTTC
TRBD2	TRBV11-2	TRBJ2-1	.	CASSLDAGVAYNEQFF	TGTGCCAGCAGCTTAGATGCGGGAGTAGCCTACAATGAGCAGTTCTTC
TRBD1	TRBV29-1	TRBJ2-2	many	CSAATGTGVTGELFF	TGCAGCGCTGCAACCGGGACAGGGGTTACCGGGGAGCTGTTTTTT
TRBD2	TRBV12-3/TRBV12-4	TRBJ2-3	many	CASSLPGGGDTQYF	TGTGCCAGCAGTTTGCCGGGGGGGGGAGATACGCAGTATTTT
TRBD1	TRBV18	TRBJ2-3	.	CASSRDRSTDTQYF	TGTGCCAGCTCACGGGACAGGAGCACAGATACGCAGTATTTT
.	TRBV7-2	TRBJ1-1	many	CASREDMNTEAFF	TGTGCCAGCAGAGAGGACATGAACACTGAAGCTTTCTTT
.	TRBV18	TRBJ1-6	.	CASSPATATDNSPLHF	TGTGCCAGCTCACCAGCGACAGCAACCGATAATTCACCCCTCCACTTT
TRBD2	TRBV4-2	TRBJ2-5	medium-sized	CASSQTSGGNQETQYF	TGTGCCAGCAGCCAGACCAGCGGGGGGAACCAAGAGACCCAGTACTTC
.	TRBV10-2	TRBJ2-1	many	CASSDSRAGNEQFF	TGCGCCAGCAGTGACTCGAGGGCCGGGAATGAGCAGTTCTTC
TRBD1	TRBV5-5	TRBJ2-5	few	CASSPPVTGGIETQYF	TGTGCCAGCAGCCCCCCTGTGACAGGGGGCATAGAGACCCAGTACTTC
.	TRBV7-9	TRBJ2-1	many	CASSLGGIEQFF	TGTGCCAGCAGCTTAGGGGGCATTGAGCAGTTCTTC
TRBD2	TRBV5-5	TRBJ2-1	many	CASSGLAGQTNEQFF	TGTGCCAGCAGCGGACTAGCGGGACAGACAAATGAGCAGTTCTTC
TRBD1	TRBV7-9	TRBJ1-1	few	CASRDGTGVGTEAFF	TGTGCCAGCAGGGATGGGACAGGGGTTGGCACTGAAGCTTTCTTT
.	TRBV24-1	TRBJ1-1	.	CATSDGGGGTEAFF	TGTGCCACCAGTGATGGCGGAGGGGGGACTGAAGCTTTCTTT
TRBD1	TRBV18	TRBJ2-7	.	CASSPRQGREQYF	TGTGCCAGCTCACCTAGACAGGGGAGGGAGCAGTACTTC
TRBD1	TRBV10-3	TRBJ1-2	few	CAISESWRTGGDGYTF	TGTGCCATCAGTGAGTCGTGGCGGACAGGTGGCGATGGCTACACCTTC
.	TRBV15	TRBJ2-4	many	CATSRGSGTENNIQYF	TGTGCCACCAGCAGGGGATCCGGGACGGAAAATAACATTCAGTACTTC
TRBD2	TRBV7-2	TRBJ2-2	many	CASSSIPGTSGRGYTGELFF	TGTGCCAGCAGCTCAATACCCGGGACTAGCGGGAGAGGGTACACCGGGGAGCTGTTTTTT
.	TRBV6-6	TRBJ1-2	many	CASSSGRFYGYTF	TGTGCCAGCAGTTCCGGACGGTTCTATGGCTACACCTTC
TRBD2	TRBV12-3/TRBV12-4	TRBJ2-7	.	CASSFFSAGAGLRAEQYF	TGTGCCAGCAGTTTCTTTTCCGCGGGAGCAGGTTTGCGAGCAGAGCAGTACTTC